One sample yielded the 18 T cell receptor beta chains listed below, sequenced in a study of PD-L1 blockade in urothelial cancer. Assay used: immunoSEQ multiplex PCR; TCRdb lists only in-frame clones, some missing. Of 85,000 to 95,000 clones listed, more than 80% were seen once; the top ten hold 0.85% to 1%. The time point is: pretreatment peripheral blood. The sequencing used PBMCs, collected around atezolizumab (anti-PD-L1) treatment. These receptors were obtained from a woman over 75 with urothelial cancer.

The CDR3 reads CASSVGREGLYQETQYF. The CDR3, as DNA: TGTGCCAGCAGCGTAGGGCGGGAGGGATTGTACCAAGAGACCCAGTACTTC. This chain connects TRBV9 to TRBJ2-5, with 9 positions matching TRBD2. With V trimmed by 0 bases and J by 0 bases, 6 bases remained unmatched. The CDR3 runs to 17 residues. The germline V gene has CDR1 SGDLS and CDR2 YYNGEE.

This chain links TRBV4-2 with TRBJ1-1; D unresolved. V was pared by 1 base and J by 3 bases, with 12 bases between. The length of the CDR3 is 15 residues. CDR1 is LGHNA, CDR2 YNFKEQ, per germline. In nucleotides, the CDR3 is TGTGCCAGCAGCCAAGGGGTTAACCGGGACACTGAAGCTTTCTTT. Its translation is CASSQGVNRDTEAFF.

The rearrangement uses TRBV19 and TRBJ1-2; 7 nucleotides match TRBD1. The CDR3 length is 13 residues. J lost 2 bases, V lost 8 bases, and 5 bases had no gene match. Germline CDR1 reads LNHDA; CDR2 reads SQIVND (reference sequence). CDR3 sequence: CASQQDRNYGYTF. The CDR3 DNA sequence: TGTGCCAGTCAACAGGACAGGAACTATGGCTACACCTTC.

This clone was counted once. This chain links TRBV27 with TRBJ2-3; 8 nucleotides match TRBD2. Germline V lookup: CDR1 MNHEY, CDR2 SMNVEV (reference sequence). Unmatched junction bases numbered 15, after V lost 4 bases and J lost 6 bases. The CDR3 has 17 residues. The CDR3 nucleotides read TGTGCCAGCAGTTCCCATCCGGGGGGCGGGGGGATGGATACGCAGTATTTT. Translating it yields CASSSHPGGGGMDTQYF.

This clone turned up a few times. This chain links TRBV5-6 with TRBJ2-1; 8 positions match TRBD2. CDR3 length: 17 residues. Per the germline V gene, CDR1 is SGHDT and CDR2 is YYEEEE. V lost 0 bases to trimming and J lost 9 bases; unmatched junction nucleotides: 14. Here the CDR3 DNA reads TGTGCCAGCAGCTTGGCGGGAGGGACCACCCTGGCTGGTGAGCAGTTCTTC. Amino acid sequence: CASSLAGGTTLAGEQFF.

The V gene is TRBV10-2, the J gene TRBJ1-4; D unresolved. This CDR3 has 14 amino acids. With 2 bases removed from V and 8 bases from J, the gap between germline ends came to 12 bases. Looked up from germline, CDR1 is WSHSY and CDR2 is SAAADI. The CDR3 nucleotides are TGCGCCAGCAGTGAGAAGTTCGCGGAGGAAAAACTGTTTTTT. The encoded protein is CASSEKFAEEKLFF.

The chain is built from TRBV9 and TRBJ2-7; possibly TRBD2 for D (6 bases). Trimming left V 0 bases short and J 7 bases short, with 14 bases between. This CDR3 has 14 amino acids. Germline CDR1 SGDLS, CDR2 YYNGEE. CDR3 DNA sequence: TGTGCCAGCAGCGTAGAAGGGGTGGAGGGGGAGCAGTACTTC. It specifies CASSVEGVEGEQYF.

The gene calls are TRBV11-2 and TRBJ1-5, with D unclear. Deletions cut 6 bases from V and 2 bases from J, with 14 bases between. The length of the CDR3 is 15 residues. From germline, CDR1 is SGHAT and CDR2 FQNNGV. The CDR3, as DNA: TGTGCCAGCAGTACTGGTAATTCGGGCAATCAGCCCCAGCATTTT. Its translation is CASSTGNSGNQPQHF.

V gene TRBV7-8 combines with J gene TRBJ2-7; 9 bases align to TRBD2. J gave up 2 bases and V 2 bases, and 7 bases lay outside the gene matches. From germline, CDR1 is SGHVS and CDR2 FQNEAQ. This CDR3 contains 16 residues. CDR3 DNA sequence: TGTGCCAGCAGCTTACCGCTAGCGGGACGGGCCTACGAGCAGTACTTC. It specifies CASSLPLAGRAYEQYF.

This clone has only one observation. CDR3 bases: TGTGCCAGTAAAGACAGGGGGCCAGCTAATGAAAAACTGTTTTTT. It encodes CASKDRGPANEKLFF. This rearrangement joins TRBV19 to TRBJ1-4; 10 positions agree with TRBD1. V was clipped by 7 bases and J by 3 bases; unmatched bases: 5. Germline-derived CDR1 and CDR2 are LNHDA and SQIVND (reference sequence). The CDR3 runs 15 residues.

The chain joins TRBV10-2 to TRBJ2-1; 13 bases match TRBD2. The germline V gene encodes CDR1 WSHSY and CDR2 SAAADI. The CDR3 has 14 residues. V lost 10 bases, J lost 5 bases, and 5 bases stayed unmatched. CDR3 DNA sequence: TGCGCCACCTCGACTAGCGGGAGGAACAATGAGCAGTTCTTC. It translates to CATSTSGRNNEQFF.

Turning to this clone: At the DNA level, this CDR3 is encoded by other sequences in the same sample as well. The chain recombines TRBV28 with TRBJ1-4; 11 bases match TRBD1. After removal of 5 bases from V and 8 bases from J, the junction contained 7 bases not matched to a gene. Looked up from germline, CDR1 is MDHEN and CDR2 is SYDVKM. This CDR3 region has 15 residues. CDR3 residues: CASSLPGTGGEKLFF. The CDR3 coding sequence is TGTGCCAGCAGTCTCCCCGGGACAGGGGGGGAAAAACTGTTTTTT.

The V call is TRBV5-4, the J call TRBJ2-7, with 9 bases aligning to TRBD1. The CDR3 runs to 16 residues. V lost 3 bases to trimming and J lost 6 bases; unmatched junction nucleotides: 13. CDR1 SGHNT and CDR2 YYREEE come from the germline V gene (reference sequence). The DNA for the CDR3 is TGTGCCAGCAGCTCCCGGACAGGGGTTACTTTATCCGAGCAGTACTTC. Protein product: CASSSRTGVTLSEQYF.

The V and J genes are TRBV10-3 and TRBJ2-7; tentative D call: TRBD2 (6 bases). Germline V gives CDR1 ENHRY, CDR2 SYGVKD. There are 15 residues in the CDR3. Deletions cut 10 bases from V and 2 bases from J, with 21 bases between. CDR3: CATLEGGTSPYEQYF. The DNA for the CDR3 is TGTGCCACTCTTGAAGGAGGGACTTCACCCTACGAGCAGTACTTC.

This sequence joins TRBV5-1 and TRBJ1-2; tentative D call: TRBD1 (5 bases). CDR1 is SGHRS, CDR2 YFSETQ, per germline. The ends were cut back, 3 bases at V and 2 bases at J, with 11 bases in the middle. There are 14 residues in the CDR3. CDR3 in amino acids: CASSSSGLNYGYTF. CDR3 DNA: TGCGCCAGCAGCTCCTCGGGACTAAACTATGGCTACACCTTC. The full variable domain, rest sourced from reference TRBV5-1 and TRBJ1-2, is KAGVTQTPRYLIKTRGQQVTLSCSPISGHRSVSWYQQTPGQGLQFLFEYFSETQRNKGNFPGRFSGRQFSNSRSEMNVSTLELGDSALYLCASSSSGLNYGYTFGSGTRLTVV.

For the CDR3, the DNA is TGTGCCAGCAGTCAAGGACAGGGGGCAAGCGGGGAGCTGTTTTTT. Protein sequence: CASSQGQGASGELFF. This sequence joins TRBV2 and TRBJ2-2; 11 bases map to TRBD1. The CDR3 runs to 15 residues. Trimming removed 5 bases from V and 7 bases from J; junction bases left unmatched: 6. Germline CDR1 and CDR2: SNHLY and FYNNEI.

The chain employs TRBV7-2 and TRBJ2-5; TRBD2 aligns across 13 bases. The CDR3 has 17 residues. Trimming took 0 bases from V and 4 from J; bases not matched to a gene: 5. Germline V CDR1 and CDR2: SGHTA, FQGNSA. The CDR3 here is CASSLALTSGRGETQYF. CDR3 in DNA: TGTGCCAGCAGCTTAGCGCTAACTAGCGGGAGGGGAGAGACCCAGTACTTC.

The J gene is TRBJ2-2, the V gene TRBV11-2; D is ambiguous. CDR1 is SGHAT and CDR2 is FQNNGV in the germline V gene. V lost 0 bases and J 2 bases, leaving 10 bases between the germline ends. The CDR3 is 16 residues long. The CDR3 region is CASSLDLPPNTGELFF. CDR3 DNA: TGTGCCAGCAGCTTAGATCTACCACCTAACACCGGGGAGCTGTTTTTT. The variable domain in full, with the rest retrieved from reference TRBV11-2 and TRBJ2-2, is EAGVAQSPRYKIIEKRQSVAFWCNPISGHATLYWYQQILGQGPKLLIQFQNNGVVDDSQLPKDRFSAERLKGVDSTLKIQPAKLEDSAVYLCASSLDLPPNTGELFFGEGSRLTVL.